The sequence of this TCR beta chain was determined in a study of T-cell memory formation after mild COVID-19. Study-level findings and limits: The main location of contracting CD4+ clones was CM and EM, and that of contracting CD8+ clones was EMRA. Day 15 to 85 contracting clones showed balanced CD4/CD8; day 15 to 37 expanders favored CD4+.

The germline V gene encodes CDR1 SEHNR and CDR2 FQNEAQ (reference sequence). V lost 2 bases, J lost 6 bases, and 16 bases lay in between. This CDR3 spans 16 amino acids. TCRdb reanalysed the 5' RACE reads using MiXCR and keeps one entry per CDR3 protein. The sample holds around 200,000 distinct CDR3 sequences, roughly a fifth seen once. About this clonotype itself: Its matching antigen is unknown.

The sequence was collected from an adult woman who had mild COVID-19 (a few samples of this study predate the infection). Cell type and time point are not known. Sequenced input: PBMCs or a T cell subset sorted from them (not recorded which). This chain joins TRBV7-9 and TRBJ2-2; D remains ambiguous. The CDR3: CASSLWPSGDPGELFF. CDR3 DNA: TGTGCCAGCAGCTTATGGCCCTCCGGAGACCCCGGGGAGCTGTTTTTT.